Listed below are T cell receptor beta chains from one sample, sequenced in a study of blood T cells in healthy people across ages. TCRdb passed the 5' RACE reads through MiXCR, listing each CDR3 protein once. The table shows roughly 1.5 million distinct CDR3 sequences, with approximately 43% occurring only once. Sequenced material: blood. These receptor sequences come from a woman between 18 and 29 years old in good health. The CDR3 runs from the conserved cysteine through the conserved F or W. D genes are given only for firm matches. Clone size, where shown, is once, few, many, or a class for clones that have expanded.

>.|16|TRBV7-6|TRBJ1-6|TRBD1
TGTGCCAGCAGCGCCCCTCCAGGGGGGGATAATTCACCCCTCCACTTT
CASSAPPGGDNSPLHF
>.|13|TRBV20-1|TRBJ2-3|.
TGCAGTGCTAGTGACAGAGACACAGATACGCAGTATTTT
CSASDRDTDTQYF
>.|16|TRBV20-1|TRBJ2-1|TRBD2
TGCAGTGCTAGAGGCGGGGGGGCAGCCATCTACAATGAGCAGTTCTTC
CSARGGGAAIYNEQFF
>.|17|TRBV9|TRBJ2-2|.
TGTGCCAGCAGCGTAGCTCCGGTTGGCCATAACACCGGGGAGCTGTTTTTT
CASSVAPVGHNTGELFF
>.|13|TRBV7-9|TRBJ2-7|.
TGTGCCAGCAGCTTAGCGCTGACCGTCGAGCAGTACTTC
CASSLALTVEQYF
>few|12|TRBV28|TRBJ2-3|.
TGTGCCAGCACCATCCCCGGGGATACGCAGTATTTT
CASTIPGDTQYF
>.|14|TRBV7-6|TRBJ1-2|.
TGTGCCAGCAGCCCCTCCGGGACTTCCTATGGCTACACCTTC
CASSPSGTSYGYTF
>few|15|TRBV7-9|TRBJ1-1|.
TGTGCCAGCAGCCACCCCACCGGGGGGAACACTGAAGCTTTCTTT
CASSHPTGGNTEAFF
>.|17|TRBV7-9|TRBJ2-3|.
TGTGCCAGCAGCTTAACCCCAGGGTTCCGGAGCACAGATACGCAGTATTTT
CASSLTPGFRSTDTQYF
>.|15|TRBV18|TRBJ2-4|TRBD1
TGTGCCAGCTCTCACACCGGGACAGGGAAAAACATTCAGTACTTC
CASSHTGTGKNIQYF
>.|10|TRBV10-3|TRBJ1-1|.
TGTACCATCTCCGTTACTGAAGCTTTCTTT
CTISVTEAFF
>few|12|TRBV20-1|TRBJ1-2|.
TGCAGTGCTAGAATCCCGGGCTTGGGCTACACCTTC
CSARIPGLGYTF
>few|16|TRBV10-3|TRBJ1-1|.
TGTGCCATCAGTGAGTCAGAGGGTACGGGGAACACTGAAGCTTTCTTT
CAISESEGTGNTEAFF
>.|14|TRBV20-1|TRBJ2-3|TRBD1
TGCAGGGGGGACAGGGTCGATCAAGCAGATACGCAGTATTTT
CRGDRVDQADTQYF
>.|13|TRBV5-6|TRBJ2-1|.
TGTGCCAGCAGCACGACAAATCACAATGAGCAGTTCTTC
CASSTTNHNEQFF
>.|15|TRBV9|TRBJ1-2|TRBD1
TGTGCCAGCAGCGTAGGGGGACAGGGAACGTATGGCTACACCTTC
CASSVGGQGTYGYTF
>few|15|TRBV11-2|TRBJ2-1|.
TGTGCCAGCAGCTTAAGGGCCGATACCTACAATGAGCAGTTCTTC
CASSLRADTYNEQFF
>.|17|TRBV7-8|TRBJ2-1|TRBD2
TGTGCCAGCAGCTTACTTACCGGGACTAGCGGCTACAATGAGCAGTTCTTC
CASSLLTGTSGYNEQFF
>.|15|TRBV4-3|TRBJ2-1|TRBD1
TGCGCCAGCAGCAGGACAGGGGGTTTAAACAATGAGCAGTTCTTC
CASSRTGGLNNEQFF
>once|17|TRBV10-3|TRBJ1-2|.
TGTGCCATCAGTGAGTCCTCGATAGGGACGGAATACTATGGCTACACCTTC
CAISESSIGTEYYGYTF
>.|13|TRBV20-1|TRBJ2-4|TRBD1
TGCAGTGCCAACAGGGGGCGTATGGACATTCAGTACTTC
CSANRGRMDIQYF
>.|16|TRBV6-6|TRBJ2-6|.
TGTGCCAGCAGTACGACAGGAAACTCTGGGGCCAACGTCCTGACTTTC
CASSTTGNSGANVLTF
>.|13|TRBV20-1|TRBJ2-5|.
TGCAGTGCAACGGACCAGGGGAAAGAGACCCAGTACTTC
CSATDQGKETQYF
>.|16|TRBV18|TRBJ2-5|TRBD1
TGTGCCAGCTCACCTGGGGACAGGATCTTATACAATGAGCAGTACTTC
CASSPGDRILYNEQYF
>.|17|TRBV25-1|TRBJ1-2|TRBD1
TGTGCCAGCAGTGCCCGGGACAGGGTGGAGTCTAACTATGGCTACACCTTC
CASSARDRVESNYGYTF
>.|15|TRBV20-1|TRBJ1-2|TRBD1
TGCAGTGCTTCCCACCAGACGACAGGGGTCTATGGCTACACCTTC
CSASHQTTGVYGYTF
>.|15|TRBV27|TRBJ2-1|.
TGTGCCAGCAGTACCCCAGGTCCCACCGAGAATGAGCAGTTCTTC
CASSTPGPTENEQFF
>.|14|TRBV30|TRBJ2-6|.
TGTGCCTGGAGTGTGGGGGTCGGGGCCAACGTCCTGACTTTC
CAWSVGVGANVLTF
>.|11|TRBV10-3|TRBJ2-7|.
TGTGCCATCGGAAATGGGTACGAGCAGTACTTC
CAIGNGYEQYF
>few|12|TRBV6-5|TRBJ2-7|.
TGTGCCAGCAGTACCTCGGCGGGATTGCAGTACTTC
CASSTSAGLQYF
>few|17|TRBV4-2|TRBJ2-1|TRBD2
TGTGCCAGCAGCTTCGGGACTAGCGGGAGACTCGACAATGAGCAGTTCTTC
CASSFGTSGRLDNEQFF
>few|18|TRBV13|TRBJ2-3|.
TGTGCCAGCAGCTCGTCCCAGGGGGGAAACCCTAGCGCAGATACGCAGTATTTT
CASSSSQGGNPSADTQYF
>.|19|TRBV6-1|TRBJ2-6|TRBD1
TGTGCCAGTAACCGGGACAGGGTTGACCCACTCTCTGGGGCCAACGTCCTGACTTTC
CASNRDRVDPLSGANVLTF
>.|12|TRBV9|TRBJ2-3|.
TGTGCCAGCCACCCTGTTACAGATACGCAGTATTTT
CASHPVTDTQYF
>.|11|TRBV29-1|TRBJ1-2|.
TGCAGCGTTAGGACAAACTATGGCTACACCTTC
CSVRTNYGYTF
>.|13|TRBV15|TRBJ2-1|.
TGTGCCACCAGCAGCAAGCTAGTTCATGAGCAGTTCTTC
CATSSKLVHEQFF
>.|12|TRBV2|TRBJ1-4|.
TGTGCCAGCAGTGAACTCCAGGAAAAACTGTTTTTT
CASSELQEKLFF
>.|14|TRBV6-2/TRBV6-3|TRBJ2-7|.
TGTGCCAGCAGTTATGCAGGGGCCGATATGGAGCAGTACTTC
CASSYAGADMEQYF
>.|14|TRBV7-2|TRBJ1-6|.
TGTGCCAGCAGCCCAGGCTCCGGTACTTCACCCCTCCACTTT
CASSPGSGTSPLHF
>.|14|TRBV12-3/TRBV12-4|TRBJ2-4|TRBD1
TGTGCCAGCAGCGCGGGACAGGGGGTGAACATTCAGTACTTC
CASSAGQGVNIQYF
>.|12|TRBV20-1|TRBJ2-5|.
TGCAGTGCTGACGGCTTCCAAGAGACCCAGTACTTC
CSADGFQETQYF
>.|13|TRBV18|TRBJ2-1|.
TGTGCCAGCTCACCACCGGGAGAGGCAGAGCAGTTCTTC
CASSPPGEAEQFF
>.|15|TRBV5-1|TRBJ1-5|TRBD1
TGCGCCAGCAGCCCCGACAGGGGCGGAGGGCAGCCCCAGCATTTT
CASSPDRGGGQPQHF
>many|15|TRBV20-1|TRBJ2-3|TRBD2
TGCAGTTACCGGCGTGCTAGCGGATACACAGATACGCAGTATTTT
CSYRRASGYTDTQYF
>.|15|TRBV9|TRBJ2-3|TRBD1
TGTGCCAGCAGCGTGGGACAGGGGGCAACAGATACGCAGTATTTT
CASSVGQGATDTQYF
>.|10|TRBV20-1|TRBJ1-1|.
TGCAGTGCTCAGCAACGTGAAGCTTTCTTT
CSAQQREAFF
>few|15|TRBV7-6|TRBJ2-3|.
TGTGCCAGCAACTTAGGGGGGAGACGCACAGATACGCAGTATTTT
CASNLGGRRTDTQYF
>.|15|TRBV7-2|TRBJ2-3|.
TGTGCCAGCAGCGCGGGACAATCTAGCACAGATACGCAGTATTTT
CASSAGQSSTDTQYF